This T cell receptor (beta chain) was profiled in a study of shared clonotypes between healthy human individuals. As regards this clone: This likely reflects a read error, since a far larger clone is one base away.

It was about 0.3 ug DNA, about 33,000 T cell genomes, that went into each replicate PCR of unsorted PBMC. Only in-frame clones appear in the TCRdb table, and some are missing; sequencing was by immunoSEQ multiplex PCR. This table holds more than 400,000 clones, more than 65% found once. The V and J ends lost 6 bases and 4 bases, in that order; junction bases with no gene match: 11. Germline loops: CDR1 MDHEN, CDR2 SYDVKM. The CDR3 runs to 15 residues. The chain has TRBV28 and TRBJ1-2; 7 nucleotides line up with TRBD1. Sequencing was performed on PBMCs. The clonotype was recovered from a woman between 40 and 55 years old in good health. Some clones in this sample may be carry-over from other donors' samples. CDR3 in amino acids: CASSEGQSVFYGYTF. The CDR3, as DNA: TGTGCCAGCAGCGAGGGACAGTCAGTCTTCTATGGCTACACCTTC.